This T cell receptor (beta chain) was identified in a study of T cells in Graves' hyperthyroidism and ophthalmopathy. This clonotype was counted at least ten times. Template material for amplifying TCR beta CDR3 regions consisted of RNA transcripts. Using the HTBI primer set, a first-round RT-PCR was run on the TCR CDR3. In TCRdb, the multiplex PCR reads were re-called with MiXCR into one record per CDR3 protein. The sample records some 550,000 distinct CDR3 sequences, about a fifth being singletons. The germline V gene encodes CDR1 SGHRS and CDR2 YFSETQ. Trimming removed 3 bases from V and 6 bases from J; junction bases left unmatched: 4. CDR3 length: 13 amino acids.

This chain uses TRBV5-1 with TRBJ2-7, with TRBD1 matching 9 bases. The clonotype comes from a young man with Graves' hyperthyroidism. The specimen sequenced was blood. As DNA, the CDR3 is TGCGCCAGCAGCTGGGGACAGGGTACCGAGCAGTACTTC. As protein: CASSWGQGTEQYF.